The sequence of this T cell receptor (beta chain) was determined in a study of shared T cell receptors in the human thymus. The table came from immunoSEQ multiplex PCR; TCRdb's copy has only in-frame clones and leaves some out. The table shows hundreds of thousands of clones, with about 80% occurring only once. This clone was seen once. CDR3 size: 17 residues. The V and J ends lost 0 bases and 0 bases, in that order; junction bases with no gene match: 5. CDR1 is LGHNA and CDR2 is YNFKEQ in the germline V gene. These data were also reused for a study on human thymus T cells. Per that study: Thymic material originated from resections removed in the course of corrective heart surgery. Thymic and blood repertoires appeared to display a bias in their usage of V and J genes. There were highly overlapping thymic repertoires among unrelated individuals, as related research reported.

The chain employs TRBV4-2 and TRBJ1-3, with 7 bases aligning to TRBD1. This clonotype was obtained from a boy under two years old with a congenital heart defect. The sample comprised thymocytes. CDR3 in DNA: TGTGCCAGCAGCCAAGATCAGGGACAGAGCTCTGGAAACACCATATATTTT. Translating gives CASSQDQGQSSGNTIYF.